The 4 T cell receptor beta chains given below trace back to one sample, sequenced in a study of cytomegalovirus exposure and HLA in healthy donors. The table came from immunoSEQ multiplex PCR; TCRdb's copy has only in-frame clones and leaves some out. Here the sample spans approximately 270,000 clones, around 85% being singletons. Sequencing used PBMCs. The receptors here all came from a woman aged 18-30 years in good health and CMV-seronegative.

The CDR3 DNA sequence: TGCGCCAGCAGCTTCGACAGGGGCGGAGGGGAGACCCAGTACTTC. This translates into CASSFDRGGGETQYF. The chain combines TRBV5-1 with TRBJ2-5; 8 bases are a match to TRBD1. The ends lost 2 bases at V and 5 bases at J; junction bases unmatched: 8. The CDR3 totals 15 residues. Germline assignment: CDR1 SGHRS and CDR2 YFSETQ.

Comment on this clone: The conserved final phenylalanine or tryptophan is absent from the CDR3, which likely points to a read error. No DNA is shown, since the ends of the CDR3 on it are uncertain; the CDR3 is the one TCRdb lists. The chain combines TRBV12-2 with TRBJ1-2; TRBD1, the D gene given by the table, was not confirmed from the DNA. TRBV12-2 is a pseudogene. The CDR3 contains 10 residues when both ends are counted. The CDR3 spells CASPPDSTLG.

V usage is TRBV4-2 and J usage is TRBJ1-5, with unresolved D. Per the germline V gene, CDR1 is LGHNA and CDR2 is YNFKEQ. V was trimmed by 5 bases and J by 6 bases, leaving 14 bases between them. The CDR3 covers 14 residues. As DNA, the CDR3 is TGTGCCAGCAGCTATCCTGGTTCGGGTCAGCCCCAGCATTTT. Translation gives CASSYPGSGQPQHF.

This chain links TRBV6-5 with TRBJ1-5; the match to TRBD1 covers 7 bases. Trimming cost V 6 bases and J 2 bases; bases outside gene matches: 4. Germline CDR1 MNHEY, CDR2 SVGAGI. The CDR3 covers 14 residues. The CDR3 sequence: CASSQGGGNQPQHF. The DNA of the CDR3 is TGTGCCAGCAGCCAGGGGGGTGGCAATCAGCCCCAGCATTTT.